The 11 T cell receptor beta chains below were found in one sample sequenced in a study of T cell responses to AZD1222 COVID-19 vaccine. Clones were read by immunoSEQ multiplex PCR, and TCRdb kept only the in-frame ones, dropping some. The sample holds around 200,000 clones; 88% are singletons and the top ten take 26%. Sequencing was performed on peripheral blood, taken 28 days after the second AZD1222 dose. The receptors stem from an adult who received the AZD1222 COVID-19 vaccine.

The chain is built from TRBV20-1 and TRBJ2-7, with TRBD1 matching 7 bases. J was trimmed by 2 bases and V by 5 bases; bases with no gene match: 0. The length of the CDR3 is 11 residues. From germline, CDR1 is DFQATT and CDR2 SNEGSKA (reference sequence). CDR3 sequence: CSAQGAYEQYF. DNA for the CDR3: TGCAGTGCTCAGGGGGCCTACGAGCAGTACTTC.

The chain joins TRBV27 to TRBJ1-4; the match to TRBD1 covers 9 bases. This CDR3 has 15 amino acids. CDR1 is MNHEY and CDR2 is SMNVEV in the germline V gene (reference sequence). V lost 5 bases and J lost 7; bases outside the gene matches: 8. DNA of the CDR3: TGTGCCAGCAGTCCTGGGGACAGGGTGGGTGAAAAACTGTTTTTT. Amino acid sequence: CASSPGDRVGEKLFF.

J is TRBJ2-3 and V is TRBV7-8; 8 bases are a match to TRBD2. V shed 1 base and J 4 bases; nucleotides not matched to a gene: 7. The germline gives CDR1 SGHVS, CDR2 FQNEAQ. The CDR3 contains 16 residues. The CDR3 is CASSLDGRASSDTQYF. The CDR3 DNA reads as TGTGCCAGCAGCTTAGACGGGAGGGCCTCATCAGATACGCAGTATTTT. The full variable domain, rest sourced from reference TRBV7-8 and TRBJ2-3, is GAGVSQSPRYKVAKRGQDVALRCDPISGHVSLFWYQQALGQGPEFLTYFQNEAQLDKSGLPSDRFFAERPEGSVSTLKIQRTQQEDSAVYLCASSLDGRASSDTQYFGPGTRLTVL.

V gene TRBV15 combines with J gene TRBJ1-2; D might be TRBD1 (6 bases). Trimming removed 5 bases from V and 3 bases from J, with 19 bases in between. CDR3 length equals 16 residues. Per germline, CDR1 LNHNV and CDR2 YYDKDF (reference sequence). The CDR3 reads CATSPSGTLRHYGYTF. CDR3 in DNA: TGTGCCACCAGCCCTTCGGGGACATTAAGGCACTATGGCTACACCTTC. Combining the CDR3 with reference TRBV15 and TRBJ1-2 gives the whole variable domain DAMVIQNPRYQVTQFGKPVTLSCSQTLNHNVMYWYQQKSSQAPKLLFHYYDKDFNNEADTPDNFQSRRPNTSFCFLDIRSPGLGDTAMYLCATSPSGTLRHYGYTFGSGTRLTVV.

The chain combines TRBV5-3 with TRBJ2-1; TRBD1 or TRBD2 may be the D gene (6 bases each). TRBV5-3 is marked as an open reading frame, function uncertain. The V end lost 1 base, the J end lost 10 bases, and 9 bases lay between the germline ends. This CDR3 region has 12 residues. The CDR3 here is CARSLRGDEQFF. The CDR3 bases are TGTGCCAGAAGCTTGAGGGGGGACGAGCAGTTCTTC.

This chain joins TRBV10-3 and TRBJ2-3; 7 bases match TRBD2. V shed 0 bases and J 2 bases; nucleotides not matched to a gene: 11. The germline V gene encodes CDR1 ENHRY and CDR2 SYGVKD. The CDR3 totals 18 residues. The CDR3 here is CAISESWVGGPNTDTQYF. The CDR3 nucleotides are TGTGCCATCAGTGAGTCGTGGGTGGGAGGGCCAAACACAGATACGCAGTATTTT.

This clone has more than one count but fewer than ten. The chain employs TRBV28 and TRBJ1-1; no clear D. This CDR3 spans 13 amino acids. Germline-derived CDR1 and CDR2 are MDHEN and SYDVKM. V lost 2 bases and J 2 bases, leaving 6 bases between the germline ends. The CDR3 DNA sequence: TGTGCCAGCAGTTTAACCCGAAACACTGAAGCTTTCTTT. Encoded protein: CASSLTRNTEAFF.

The V gene is TRBV28, the J gene TRBJ2-5; D is perhaps TRBD2 (7 bases). Germline V gene sequence: CDR1 MDHEN, CDR2 SYDVKM. CDR3 length: 13 residues. The V gene lost 11 bases and the J gene lost 3 bases, with 16 bases spanning the gap. For the CDR3, the DNA is TGTGCCTGTCAAGGGGGGGACAAAGAGACCCAGTACTTC. It specifies CACQGGDKETQYF.

The rearrangement uses TRBV28 and TRBJ2-1; 9 positions match TRBD2. Germline values: CDR1 MDHEN, CDR2 SYDVKM. The V and J ends lost 6 bases and 1 base, in that order; junction bases with no gene match: 7. The CDR3 loop spans 16 amino acids. CDR3: CASRTRSGRSYNEQFF. The DNA for the CDR3 is TGTGCCAGCAGAACCCGAAGCGGGAGGTCCTACAATGAGCAGTTCTTC.

The chain uses TRBV30 and TRBJ2-7, with 11 bases fitting TRBD1. The V gene end was trimmed by 8 bases and the J gene end by 4 bases; junction bases not matched to a gene: 4. CDR3 length: 12 residues. Germline-derived CDR1 and CDR2 are GTSNPN and SVGIG (reference sequence). The CDR3 DNA sequence: TGTGCCCGCGGGACAGGGGGGTACGAGCAGTACTTC. It is translated as CARGTGGYEQYF.

This sequence joins TRBV19 and TRBJ2-7; 9 bases fit TRBD2. Germline trimming cut 3 bases from V and 3 bases from J; bases unmatched to any gene: 3. The CDR3 spans 14 residues. Germline V gene sequence: CDR1 LNHDA, CDR2 SQIVND (reference sequence). CDR3 nucleotides: TGTGCCAGTAGTATTATTAGCGGGAGCTACGAGCAGTACTTC. Translation gives CASSIISGSYEQYF.